This T cell receptor (beta chain) came from a study of blood T cell repertoires in COVID-19. Sequencing used immunoSEQ multiplex PCR; TCRdb keeps in-frame clones, though not all of them. Altogether approximately 180,000 clones are present, around three quarters being singletons, with the ten largest covering 17%. V gave up 1 base and J gave up 2 bases; unmatched junction bases: 2. CDR3 length equals 15 residues. Germline V gene data show CDR1 as SGHTA and CDR2 as FQGNSA. In the case of this clone: Within the sample, other DNA sequences also encode this same CDR3.

V is TRBV7-2 and J is TRBJ1-1, with 9 bases matching TRBD1. The clonotype comes from a woman aged 45-65 years with acute COVID-19. Sequenced sample: PBMCs or T cells enriched from blood (not recorded which). The CDR3 sequence is CASSLGGQGNTEAFF. The CDR3 DNA follows: TGTGCCAGCAGCTTAGGGGGACAGGGTAACACTGAAGCTTTCTTT.